The 16 T cell receptor beta chains below were found in one sample sequenced in a study of CD8+CD57+ T cells in acquired aplastic anemia. Before being chosen for sequencing, patients had shown CD8+CD57+ cell expansion by flow cytometry. Genomic DNA constituted the template upon which TCR beta VDJ and CDR3 profiling was performed. MiXCR, run by TCRdb on the reads, gives a single entry per CDR3 protein. The sample comprises 150,000 to 200,000 distinct CDR3 sequences, 47% of which are singletons, and more than 0.95% rests with the top ten. Material for sequencing was sorted CD4+, CD8+, or CD8+CD57+ T cells (not recorded which) from PBMCs. Receptors were obtained from a human donor with aplastic anemia.

Remarks on this clonotype: This may come from a read error, since a much larger clone is one base off. The chain is built from TRBV6-5 and TRBJ1-6, with 7 bases fitting TRBD1. CDR1 and CDR2 (germline): MNHEY, SVGAGI. The CDR3 sequence is 17 residues long. The CDR3: CASSYDGDSSYNSPHHF. DNA of the CDR3: TGTGCCAGCAGTTACGATGGGGACAGCTCCTATAATTCACCCCACCACTTT.

Ten or more counts support this clonotype. The chain has TRBV5-4 and TRBJ2-5; D is perhaps TRBD2 (6 bases). The V gene's germline CDR1 is SGHNT and CDR2 YYREEE (reference sequence). Trimming took off 7 bases at V and 5 bases at J, with 15 bases between the two ends. CDR3 length equals 13 residues. Here the CDR3 reads CASAPQSGETQYF. CDR3 nucleotide sequence: TGTGCCAGCGCGCCTCAGAGCGGGGAGACCCAGTACTTC.

V usage is TRBV25-1 and J usage is TRBJ2-5; D may be TRBD2 (7 bases). V lost 3 bases, J lost 1 base, and 15 bases lay in between. There are 16 residues in the CDR3. The germline gives CDR1 MGHDK, CDR2 SYGVNS. CDR3 sequence reads: CASSEAGALAQETQYF. CDR3 in DNA: TGTGCCAGCAGTGAGGCGGGGGCCTTAGCCCAAGAGACCCAGTACTTC.

This clonotype was seen ten or more times. This chain uses TRBV7-8 with TRBJ1-5; unclear D gene. The germline CDR1 and CDR2 sequences are SGHVS and FQNEAQ. Trimming cost V 6 bases and J 4 bases, with 13 bases left between them. CDR3 length: 14 residues. This CDR3 reads CASRLNNGNQPQHF. The CDR3 nucleotides read TGTGCCAGCAGATTAAACAACGGGAATCAGCCCCAGCATTTT.

V gene TRBV20-1 combines with J gene TRBJ2-5; 15 positions agree with TRBD2. The length of the CDR3 is 15 residues. The junction had 5 bases not matched to a gene; V was cut back by 5 bases and J by 4 bases. Germline assignment: CDR1 DFQATT and CDR2 SNEGSKA (reference sequence). The CDR3 DNA is TGCAGTGCTCGGACTAGCGGGGGGGCCCGAGAGACCCAGTACTTC. This translates into CSARTSGGARETQYF.

This chain links TRBV15 with TRBJ2-7; 10 bases map to TRBD2. Germline V gene lookup returns CDR1 LNHNV and CDR2 YYDKDF (reference sequence). The J segment lost 6 bases and the V segment lost 3 bases, leaving 8 bases of the junction unmatched. The CDR3 contains 15 residues. The chain's CDR3 is CATSSQPGLATEQYF. The CDR3 DNA reads as TGTGCCACCAGCAGTCAACCGGGACTAGCGACCGAGCAGTACTTC. The entire variable domain, with the rest obtained from reference TRBV15 and TRBJ2-7, is as follows: DAMVIQNPRYQVTQFGKPVTLSCSQTLNHNVMYWYQQKSSQAPKLLFHYYDKDFNNEADTPDNFQSRRPNTSFCFLDIRSPGLGDTAMYLCATSSQPGLATEQYFGPGTRLTVT.

The rearrangement links TRBV10-1 to TRBJ2-7; possibly TRBD2 for D (5 bases). The CDR3 totals 15 residues. The ends were cut back, 7 bases at V and 1 base at J, with 17 bases in the middle. Germline V gene sequence: CDR1 WNHNN, CDR2 SYGVQD (reference sequence). CDR3 DNA: TGCGCCAGCACGATATGGCGGGTGGGGTCCTACGAGCAGTACTTC. Its protein product is CASTIWRVGSYEQYF.

The chain combines TRBV19 with TRBJ1-2; tentatively, D is TRBD1 (5 bases). The germline V gene has CDR1 LNHDA and CDR2 SQIVND (reference sequence). This CDR3 has 15 residues. Deletions cut 5 bases from V and 4 bases from J, with 17 bases between. CDR3 nucleotide sequence: TGTGCCAGTAGTGTCACCTTACAGGAACCCTATGGCTACACCTTC. Its translation is CASSVTLQEPYGYTF.

The gene calls are TRBV19 and TRBJ1-1; TRBD1 might be the D (5 bases). Germline V gene sequence: CDR1 LNHDA, CDR2 SQIVND (reference sequence). The CDR3 contains 14 residues. Trimming shortened V by 8 bases and J by 3 bases, and 16 bases separated the two germline ends. The DNA for the CDR3 is TGTGCCAGTCATCGGGACGGGATGGACACTGAAGCTTTCTTT. Translation gives CASHRDGMDTEAFF.

This clonotype was seen a single time. The V call is TRBV19, the J call TRBJ2-7, with 8 bases identical to TRBD1. The trim removed 10 bases at V and 5 bases at J, leaving 16 bases unmatched. The CDR3 length is 15 residues. Germline lookup yields CDR1 LNHDA and CDR2 SQIVND (reference sequence). The CDR3 reads CATSSGQGLLNEQYF. DNA of the CDR3: TGTGCCACCTCTTCCGGACAGGGCCTTTTGAACGAGCAGTACTTC.

V and J are TRBV5-1 and TRBJ2-5; D is possibly TRBD1 (6 bases). The ends were cut back, 0 bases at V and 4 bases at J, with 10 bases in the middle. The CDR3 is 14 amino acids. The germline CDR1 and CDR2 sequences are SGHRS and YFSETQ. CDR3 sequence reads: CASSLGTARETQYF. The CDR3 bases are TGCGCCAGCAGCTTGGGGACAGCGAGAGAGACCCAGTACTTC. Filled out from reference TRBV5-1 and TRBJ2-5, the complete variable domain reads KAGVTQTPRYLIKTRGQQVTLSCSPISGHRSVSWYQQTPGQGLQFLFEYFSETQRNKGNFPGRFSGRQFSNSRSEMNVSTLELGDSALYLCASSLGTARETQYFGPGTRLLVL.

This chain uses TRBV24-1 with TRBJ1-5; D gene ambiguous. The CDR3 is 14 amino acids. The germline V and J ends were trimmed by 0 bases and 4 bases, with 6 bases remaining between them. CDR1 KGHDR and CDR2 SFDVKD come from the germline V gene. In DNA form, the CDR3 reads TGTGCCACCAGTGATTTGGGAGGTAATCAGCCCCAGCATTTT. Translated, it gives CATSDLGGNQPQHF.

This clonotype was seen just once. This chain links TRBV12-5 with TRBJ2-3; D is uncertain. This CDR3 is 13 amino acids long. V gave up 5 bases and J gave up 2 bases, with 8 bases separating them. Germline CDR1 LGHNT, CDR2 FRNRAP. The CDR3 is CASGALPTDTQYF. DNA of the CDR3: TGTGCTAGTGGTGCCCTTCCCACAGATACGCAGTATTTT.

This clonotype was observed a handful of times. The chain has TRBV5-1 and TRBJ1-6; 8 bases agree with TRBD1. The CDR3 has 15 amino acids. With 0 bases clipped from V and 6 bases from J, the junction kept 2 bases outside the gene matches. Germline V gives CDR1 SGHRS, CDR2 YFSETQ. The CDR3 region is CASSLAGTGNSPLHF. The CDR3 DNA reads as TGCGCCAGCAGCTTGGCCGGGACAGGTAATTCACCCCTCCACTTT.

This clonotype came up many times. The genes are TRBV5-6 and TRBJ2-7, with D uncertain. Germline CDR1 is SGHDT and CDR2 is YYEEEE. V was cut by 0 bases and J by 6 bases, with 7 bases left in between. The CDR3 sequence is 12 residues long. CDR3: CASSLDQFEQYF. The CDR3 DNA sequence: TGTGCCAGCAGCTTGGACCAATTCGAGCAGTACTTC.

This clonotype came up many times. The chain has TRBV4-1 and TRBJ2-7; 7 nucleotides align to TRBD1. The J segment lost 3 bases and the V segment lost 5 bases, leaving 16 bases of the junction unmatched. Germline CDR1 reads MGHRA; CDR2 reads YSYEKL. The CDR3 spans 17 residues. The CDR3 is CASSFSPGQSRIYEQYF. The CDR3 DNA reads TGCGCCAGCAGCTTTTCCCCGGGACAGAGTAGGATCTACGAGCAGTACTTC.